This TCR beta chain came from a study of cytomegalovirus exposure and HLA in healthy donors. General study results and limits: With further analysis later on, most CMV-associated TCR beta chains appeared HLA-restricted.

13 Jbeta primers and 60 Vbeta primers were used for the PCR. Data came from immunoSEQ multiplex PCR; TCRdb stores just in-frame clones and leaves some out. Here the sample spans some 140,000 clones, roughly 77% being singletons. Unmatched junction bases numbered 4, after V lost 5 bases and J lost 6 bases. The CDR3 extends over 11 amino acids. In germline, CDR1 is DFQATT, CDR2 SNEGSKA (reference sequence). Details on this clone: The antigen remains unidentified.

The rearrangement joins TRBV20-1 to TRBJ2-7; 7 bases are shared with TRBD2. Input material: PBMCs. The clonotype comes from a female donor in good health and CMV-seronegative. The CDR3 loop is CSAAGTTEQYF. The CDR3 DNA reads TGCAGTGCTGCTGGGACTACCGAGCAGTACTTC.